This T cell receptor (beta chain) is from a study of a mutant IDH1 vaccine in newly diagnosed glioma. On the study more broadly: Once 4-6 weeks had passed after radiotherapy alone, vaccination started, or it started with temozolomide cycles.

TCRdb's copy holds only in-frame clones and misses some; the assay was immunoSEQ multiplex PCR. The sample includes around 23,000 clones, 84% seen only once; the top ten take over 2.5%. A note on this clone: Its antigen is as yet unknown.

Specified time point: week 47, end of study. Every vaccine dose comprised 300 ug of mutant IDH1 20-mer peptide plus topical imiquimod. Patients, over weeks 1, 3, 5, 7, 11, 15, 19 and 23, received a total of eight vaccinations. The CDR3 consists of 15 residues. The germline CDR1 and CDR2 sequences are MNHEY and SVGAGI. V was clipped by 0 bases and J by 2 bases, with 5 bases between them. The V gene is TRBV6-5, the J gene TRBJ2-6; D is unresolved. The source material was PBMCs, sampled from a glioma patient whose treatment included an IDH1 peptide vaccine. The sequence came from a man in his forties or fifties with glioma. The CDR3 DNA is TGTGCCAGCAGTTACTCCGGCCCTGGGGCCAACGTCCTGACTTTC. It is translated as CASSYSGPGANVLTF.